The present TCR beta chain was sequenced within a study of shared T cell receptors in the human thymus. CDR1 and CDR2 (germline): MNHEY, SMNVEV (reference sequence). CDR3 size: 15 residues. J was trimmed by 8 bases and V by 0 bases; bases with no gene match: 5. Repertoires were generated with immunoSEQ multiplex PCR, while TCRdb's copy carries only in-frame clones and drops some. The sample carries about 400,000 clones, approximately 95% recorded once. The source of this sequence is a human donor. V usage is TRBV27 and J usage is TRBJ2-1; TRBD2 aligns across 9 bases. Sequenced input: thymocytes. The CDR3 DNA is TGTGCCAGCAGTTTATCTAGCGGGAGTCTCTATGAGCAGTTCTTC. It yields the protein CASSLSSGSLYEQFF.